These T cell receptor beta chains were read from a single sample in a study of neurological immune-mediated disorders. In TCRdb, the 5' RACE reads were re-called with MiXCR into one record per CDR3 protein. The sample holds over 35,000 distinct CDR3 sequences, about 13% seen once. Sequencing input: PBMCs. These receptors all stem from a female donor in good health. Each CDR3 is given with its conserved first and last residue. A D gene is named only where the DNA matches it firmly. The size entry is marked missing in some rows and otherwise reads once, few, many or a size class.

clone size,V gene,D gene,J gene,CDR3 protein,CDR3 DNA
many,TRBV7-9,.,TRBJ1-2,CASSLSLPGPIYGYTF,TGTGCCAGCAGCTTGTCACTACCCGGGCCGATCTATGGCTACACCTTC
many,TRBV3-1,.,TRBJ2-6,CASSLLASSGANVLTF,TGTGCCAGCAGCCTACTAGCCTCCTCTGGGGCCAACGTCCTGACTTTC
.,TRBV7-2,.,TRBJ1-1,CASSSLDARDTEAFF,TGTGCCAGCAGTAGTCTGGACGCGAGGGACACTGAAGCTTTCTTT
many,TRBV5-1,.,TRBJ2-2,CASRYQGVNTGELFF,TGCGCCAGCAGGTATCAGGGAGTGAACACCGGGGAGCTGTTTTTT
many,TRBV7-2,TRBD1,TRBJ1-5,CASSPQTGVINQPQHF,TGTGCCAGCAGCCCTCAAACAGGGGTCATCAATCAGCCCCAGCATTTT
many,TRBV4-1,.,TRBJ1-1,CASSPARVGNTEAFF,TGCGCCAGCAGCCCGGCCCGGGTAGGGAACACTGAAGCTTTCTTT
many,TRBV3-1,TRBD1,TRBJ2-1,CASSLNRGISSYNEQFF,TGTGCCAGCAGCCTCAACAGGGGCATCAGCTCCTACAATGAGCAGTTCTTC
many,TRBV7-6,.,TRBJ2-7,CASSFDDVAGHPYEQYF,TGTGCCAGCAGCTTCGATGATGTAGCAGGGCATCCCTACGAGCAGTACTTC
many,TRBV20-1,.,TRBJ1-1,CSALQLNTEAFF,TGCAGTGCTTTGCAGTTGAACACTGAAGCTTTCTTT
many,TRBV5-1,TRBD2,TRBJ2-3,CASSLAGGRGLDTQYF,TGCGCCAGCAGCTTGGCTGGCGGGAGGGGTTTAGATACGCAGTATTTT
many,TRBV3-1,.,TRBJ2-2,CASSLSGSTGELFF,TGTGCCAGCAGCCTTTCCGGGAGCACCGGGGAGCTGTTTTTT
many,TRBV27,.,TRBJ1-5,CASSLLAELNQPQHF,TGTGCCAGCAGTTTATTGGCAGAACTAAATCAGCCCCAGCATTTT
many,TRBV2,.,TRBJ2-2,CASSGQNTGELFF,TGTGCCAGCAGTGGACAAAACACCGGGGAGCTGTTTTTT
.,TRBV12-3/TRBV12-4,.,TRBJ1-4,CASRPEENEKLFF,TGTGCCAGCAGACCGGAGGAGAATGAAAAACTGTTTTTT
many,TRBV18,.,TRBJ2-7,CASSPGTPSSYEQYF,TGTGCCAGCTCACCAGGGACACCCAGCTCCTACGAGCAGTACTTC
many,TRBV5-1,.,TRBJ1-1,CASSLEFGNTEAFF,TGCGCCAGCAGCTTGGAGTTCGGGAACACTGAAGCTTTCTTT
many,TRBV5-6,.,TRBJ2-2,CASSLQAFAGELFF,TGTGCCAGCAGCTTACAGGCGTTCGCCGGGGAGCTGTTTTTT
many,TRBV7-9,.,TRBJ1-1,CASSLAEGNGEAFF,TGTGCCAGCAGCTTAGCGGAGGGTAACGGGGAAGCTTTCTTT
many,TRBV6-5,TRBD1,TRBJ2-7,CASTGTGSFYEQYF,TGTGCCAGCACCGGGACAGGGTCCTTCTACGAGCAGTACTTC
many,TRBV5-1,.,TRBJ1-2,CASSPEVGAAGYTF,TGCGCCAGCAGCCCAGAGGTTGGGGCGGCTGGCTACACCTTC
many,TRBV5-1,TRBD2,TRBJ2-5,CASSGGTSSETQYF,TGCGCCAGCAGCGGCGGGACTAGCTCGGAGACCCAGTACTTC
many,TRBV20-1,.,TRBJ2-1,CSARNPAGRGNEQFF,TGCAGTGCTAGAAACCCCGCGGGAAGAGGTAATGAGCAGTTCTTC
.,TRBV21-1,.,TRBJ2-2,CASSPLLPDRANGELFF,TGTGCCAGCAGCCCCTTATTACCGGACAGGGCGAACGGGGAGCTGTTTTTT
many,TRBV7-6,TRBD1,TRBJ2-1,CASSLGGTGGNEQFF,TGTGCCAGCAGCTTAGGGGGGACAGGGGGGAATGAGCAGTTCTTC
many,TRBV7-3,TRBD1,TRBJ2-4,CASSSRQGNIQYF,TGTGCCAGCAGCTCAAGACAGGGAAACATTCAGTACTTC
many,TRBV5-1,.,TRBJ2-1,CASSAAPREQFF,TGCGCCAGCAGCGCGGCACCCCGGGAGCAGTTCTTC
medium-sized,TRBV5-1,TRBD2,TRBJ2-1,CATLSGTSGGSSYNEQFF,TGCGCCACACTTTCCGGGACTAGCGGGGGGAGCTCCTACAATGAGCAGTTCTTC
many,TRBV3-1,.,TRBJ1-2,CASSQKQLYGYTF,TGTGCCAGCAGCCAAAAACAGCTCTATGGCTACACCTTC
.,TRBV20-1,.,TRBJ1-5,CSAQSKGKGQPQHF,TGCAGTGCACAGTCCAAGGGGAAGGGTCAGCCCCAGCATTTT
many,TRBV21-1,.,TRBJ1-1,CASSPGAVTEAFF,TGTGCCAGCAGCCCAGGAGCGGTAACTGAAGCTTTCTTT
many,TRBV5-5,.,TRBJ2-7,CASSLILISGVYEQYF,TGTGCCAGCAGCTTGATTTTAATATCGGGGGTCTACGAGCAGTACTTC
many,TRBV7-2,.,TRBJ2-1,CASRSSVSSSYNEQFF,TGTGCCAGCAGGTCTAGCGTATCGAGCTCCTACAATGAGCAGTTCTTC
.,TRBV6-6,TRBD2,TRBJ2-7,CASSRGGVSSYEQYF,TGTGCCAGCTCTCGGGGAGGGGTAAGCTCCTACGAACAGTACTTC
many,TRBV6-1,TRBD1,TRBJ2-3,CASSLGQGADTQYF,TGTGCCAGCAGCCTCGGACAGGGGGCAGATACGCAGTATTTT
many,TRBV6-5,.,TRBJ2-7,CASSFKTSGEQYF,TGTGCCAGCAGTTTCAAGACCTCTGGGGAGCAGTACTTC
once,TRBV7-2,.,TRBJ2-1,CASSLQGSSYNEQFF,TGTGCCAGCAGCTTACAAGGATCCTCCTACAATGAGCAGTTCTTC
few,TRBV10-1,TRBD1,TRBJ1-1,CASSVQGTTEAFF,TGCGCCAGCAGCGTACAGGGGACCACTGAAGCTTTCTTT
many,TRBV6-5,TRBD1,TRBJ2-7,CASSLRQGPGHEQYF,TGTGCCAGCAGCCTCCGACAGGGCCCGGGCCACGAGCAGTACTTC
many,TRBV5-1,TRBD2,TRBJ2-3,CASSLDQTSGGAPDTQYF,TGCGCCAGCAGCTTGGATCAGACTAGCGGGGGGGCTCCAGATACGCAGTATTTT
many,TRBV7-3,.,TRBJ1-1,CASSSGGALTEAFF,TGTGCCAGCAGCTCAGGTGGGGCTTTGACTGAAGCTTTCTTT
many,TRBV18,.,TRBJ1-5,CASSPRQGNQPQHF,TGTGCCAGCTCACCACGACAGGGCAATCAGCCCCAGCATTTT
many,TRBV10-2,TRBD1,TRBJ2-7,CASSSPGQGIYEQYF,TGCGCCAGCAGCAGTCCGGGACAGGGAATTTACGAGCAGTACTTC
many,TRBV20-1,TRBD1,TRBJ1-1,CSANRDSLGTEAFF,TGCAGTGCTAACCGGGACAGTCTAGGGACTGAAGCTTTCTTT
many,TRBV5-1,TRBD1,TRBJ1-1,CASSWGQGDTEAFF,TGCGCCAGCAGCTGGGGACAGGGGGACACTGAAGCTTTCTTT
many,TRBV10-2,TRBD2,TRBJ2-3,CASRGLAGVGDTQYF,TGCGCCAGCAGGGGACTAGCGGGAGTCGGAGATACGCAGTATTTT
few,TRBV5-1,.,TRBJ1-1,CASTSQTAMNTEAFF,TGCGCCAGCACATCCCAGACAGCTATGAACACTGAAGCTTTCTTT
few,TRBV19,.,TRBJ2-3,CASSVTGTGTDTQYF,TGTGCCAGTAGTGTTACCGGGACGGGCACAGATACGCAGTATTTT
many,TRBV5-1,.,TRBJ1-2,CASSLAGHGGYTF,TGCGCCAGCAGCTTGGCAGGGCACGGTGGCTACACCTTC
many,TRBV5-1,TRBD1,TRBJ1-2,CASSVDREGGYTF,TGCGCCAGCAGCGTTGACAGGGAGGGAGGCTACACCTTC
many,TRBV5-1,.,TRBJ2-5,CASSTGQETQYF,TGCGCCAGCAGCACAGGCCAAGAGACCCAGTACTTC
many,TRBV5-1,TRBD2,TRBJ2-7,CASSFGLAGSYEQYF,TGCGCCAGCAGCTTTGGCCTAGCGGGCTCCTACGAGCAGTACTTC
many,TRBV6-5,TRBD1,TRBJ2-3,CASSYDRVLGTQYF,TGTGCCAGCAGTTACGACAGGGTTTTGGGTACGCAGTATTTT
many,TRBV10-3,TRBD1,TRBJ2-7,CAISYLRDRSYEQYF,TGTGCCATCAGTTACCTTCGGGACAGATCCTACGAGCAGTACTTC
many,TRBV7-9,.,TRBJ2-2,CASSLGRKLTGELFF,TGTGCCAGCAGCTTAGGGCGGAAACTCACCGGGGAGCTGTTTTTT
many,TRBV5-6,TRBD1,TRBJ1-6,CASSLGDRVSPLHF,TGTGCCAGCAGCTTAGGGGACAGGGTTTCACCCCTCCACTTT
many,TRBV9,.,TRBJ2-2,CASSVAIDAGELFF,TGTGCCAGCAGCGTAGCCATAGACGCCGGGGAGCTGTTTTTT
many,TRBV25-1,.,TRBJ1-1,CASSERNRFVGEAFF,TGTGCCAGCAGTGAAAGGAATAGGTTTGTGGGTGAAGCTTTCTTT
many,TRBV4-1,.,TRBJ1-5,CASSQRGRENQPQHF,TGCGCCAGCAGCCAAAGGGGCAGGGAGAATCAGCCCCAGCATTTT
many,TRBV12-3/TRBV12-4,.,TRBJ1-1,CASSFRQQSNTEAFF,TGTGCCAGCAGTTTTAGACAGCAGTCGAACACTGAAGCTTTCTTT